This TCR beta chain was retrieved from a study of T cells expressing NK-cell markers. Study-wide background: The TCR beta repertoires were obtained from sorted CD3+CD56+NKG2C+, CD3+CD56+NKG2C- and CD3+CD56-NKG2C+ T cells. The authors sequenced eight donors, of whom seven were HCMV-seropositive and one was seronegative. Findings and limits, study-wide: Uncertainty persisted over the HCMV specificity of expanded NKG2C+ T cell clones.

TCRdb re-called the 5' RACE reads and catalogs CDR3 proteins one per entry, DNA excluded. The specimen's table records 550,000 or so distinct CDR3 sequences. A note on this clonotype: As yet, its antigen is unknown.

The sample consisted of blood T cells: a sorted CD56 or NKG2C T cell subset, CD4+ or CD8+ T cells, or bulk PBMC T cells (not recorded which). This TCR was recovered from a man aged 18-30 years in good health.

CDR3 loop: CASSWGQTLTDTQYF. J is TRBJ2-3 and V is TRBV2; the TRBD1 assignment by TCRdb is unverifiable without DNA. Germline CDR1 is SNHLY and CDR2 is FYNNEI. The CDR3 totals 15 residues.